This passage covers 10 T cell receptor beta chains from one sample sequenced in a study of early stage breast cancer tumors. Profiling relied on immunoSEQ multiplex PCR, and the TCRdb table lists in-frame clones only, not all of them. Of tens of thousands of clones in the sample, 60% to 85% were seen once. Sequencing used blood. These receptor sequences come from a person aged 30 to 40 with breast cancer.

The chain uses TRBV6-4 and TRBJ2-3; D uncertain. V shed 0 bases and J shed 5 bases, with 3 bases lying between them. The V gene's germline CDR1 is MRHNA and CDR2 SNTAGT. This CDR3 has 12 amino acids. As DNA, the CDR3 is TGTGCCAGCAGTGACTCCGAAGATACGCAGTATTTT. This encodes CASSDSEDTQYF.

V gene TRBV6-5 combines with J gene TRBJ1-1, with D maybe TRBD1 (5 bases). Germline CDR1 reads MNHEY; CDR2 reads SVGAGI. This CDR3 has 15 residues. The germline V and J ends were trimmed by 4 bases and 1 base, with 13 bases remaining between them. The DNA for the CDR3 is TGTGCCAGCAGTTCCTTGGGGGGGAAGAACACTGAAGCTTTCTTT. Translated, it gives CASSSLGGKNTEAFF.

J is TRBJ2-1 and V is TRBV27; perhaps TRBD2 as D (6 bases). The V and J ends lost 2 bases and 4 bases respectively, with 9 bases between them. CDR3 length equals 14 residues. Germline values: CDR1 MNHEY, CDR2 SMNVEV (reference sequence). The CDR3 nucleotides are TGTGCCAGCAGTTTAGCGGGGCCGTACAATGAGCAGTTCTTC. Translation: CASSLAGPYNEQFF.

The chain is built from TRBV11-2 and TRBJ2-5; a weak D match, TRBD2 (5 bases). V was trimmed by 4 bases and J by 2 bases, leaving 11 bases between them. Germline CDR1 is SGHAT and CDR2 is FQNNGV. The CDR3 has 14 residues. This chain's CDR3 is CASSSILGQETQYF. The CDR3, as DNA: TGTGCCAGCAGCTCTATACTAGGGCAAGAGACCCAGTACTTC.

This chain joins TRBV29-1 and TRBJ2-2; 14 nucleotides agree with TRBD2. Germline CDR1 and CDR2: SQVTM and ANQGSEA. V trimming: 6 bases; J trimming: 0 bases; junction bases outside the gene matches: 3. This CDR3 has 16 amino acids. The CDR3 loop reads CSVKTSGRANTGELFF. In DNA form, the CDR3 reads TGCAGCGTGAAGACTAGCGGGAGGGCGAACACCGGGGAGCTGTTTTTT.

The genes are TRBV10-2 and TRBJ1-5; 8 positions agree with TRBD1. The V gene end was trimmed by 8 bases and the J gene end by 0 bases; junction bases not matched to a gene: 12. The CDR3 consists of 17 residues. Germline CDR1 is WSHSY and CDR2 is SAAADI. Here the CDR3 reads CASRNRGDRYSNQPQHF. Written as DNA, the CDR3 is TGCGCCAGCCGTAACAGGGGGGATAGATATAGCAATCAGCCCCAGCATTTT.

The rearrangement uses TRBV2 and TRBJ1-5; D remains unclear. Germline V lookup: CDR1 SNHLY, CDR2 FYNNEI. Deletions cut 4 bases from V and 2 bases from J, with 12 bases between. The CDR3 is made up of 15 amino acids. For the CDR3, the DNA is TGTGCCAGCAGTGGGGAGAGCACCGGCAATCAGCCCCAGCATTTT. Protein product: CASSGESTGNQPQHF.

The chain carries TRBV13 and TRBJ2-2, with D possibly being TRBD2 (5 bases). The germline V gene encodes CDR1 PRHDT and CDR2 FYEKMQ (reference sequence). Trimming took 3 bases from V and 3 from J, leaving 11 bases between them. This CDR3 is built from 15 residues. In DNA form, the CDR3 reads TGTGCCAGCAGCTTTCGGGGTGTGGACACCGGGGAGCTGTTTTTT. Protein sequence: CASSFRGVDTGELFF.

The J gene is TRBJ1-2, the V gene TRBV6-1; D gene ambiguous. Per germline, CDR1 MNHNS and CDR2 SASEGT. V was pared by 0 bases and J by 4 bases, with 6 bases between. CDR3 length: 13 residues. The CDR3 sequence is CASSEAGRYGYTF. The CDR3 DNA is TGTGCCAGCAGTGAAGCAGGCCGCTATGGCTACACCTTC.

This chain joins TRBV5-6 and TRBJ1-1, with D hard to call. Looked up from germline, CDR1 is SGHDT and CDR2 is YYEEEE. Trimming left V 2 bases short and J 3 bases short, with 11 bases between. This CDR3 has 14 residues. The CDR3 region is CASSLERLDTEAFF. DNA for the CDR3: TGTGCCAGCAGCTTAGAGCGCCTTGACACTGAAGCTTTCTTT.